These 12 T cell receptor beta chains were all obtained from the same sample, sequenced in a study of cytomegalovirus exposure and HLA in healthy donors. Assay: immunoSEQ multiplex PCR; the TCRdb copy retains only in-frame clones and omits some. The sample holds 200,000 to 300,000 clones, roughly 87% seen once. The specimen sequenced was PBMCs. These receptor sequences come from a man younger than 35 in good health and CMV-seropositive.

The V call is TRBV4-2, the J call TRBJ2-1; 8 bases match TRBD2. CDR3 length equals 16 residues. V trimming: 0 bases; J trimming: 4 bases; junction bases outside the gene matches: 5. Germline loops: CDR1 LGHNA, CDR2 YNFKEQ. The CDR3: CASSQDRGGQYNEQFF. CDR3 DNA: TGTGCCAGCAGCCAAGACCGCGGGGGGCAGTACAATGAGCAGTTCTTC.

This clone was observed once. V and J are TRBV10-2 and TRBJ1-5; the D is unclear. The CDR3 consists of 14 residues. CDR1 is WSHSY, CDR2 SAAADI, per germline. Trimming shortened V by 5 bases and J by 2 bases, and 10 bases separated the two germline ends. DNA for the CDR3: TGCGCCAGCAGTCGGGGTGGGGGCAATCAGCCCCAGCATTTT. Residues: CASSRGGGNQPQHF.

The rearrangement uses TRBV7-9 and TRBJ1-1; no firm D call. Germline CDR1 is SEHNR and CDR2 is FQNEAQ (reference sequence). The length of the CDR3 is 17 residues. V was trimmed by 5 bases and J by 3 bases, leaving 22 bases between them. Here the CDR3 reads CASSGRDGEIVDTEAFF. The CDR3, as DNA: TGTGCCAGCAGCGGGCGAGACGGGGAGATCGTGGACACTGAAGCTTTCTTT.

The chain joins TRBV13 to TRBJ1-1; possible D gene TRBD1, 6 bases. CDR3 length equals 12 residues. V gave up 5 bases and J gave up 6 bases, with 10 bases separating them. Germline CDR1 is PRHDT and CDR2 is FYEKMQ (reference sequence). DNA of the CDR3: TGTGCCAGCAGCCCGGGGGGCGCTGAAGCTTTCTTT. It is translated as CASSPGGAEAFF. Full variable domain (outside the CDR3, taken from reference TRBV13 and TRBJ1-1): AAGVIQSPRHLIKEKRETATLKCYPIPRHDTVYWYQQGPGQDPQFLISFYEKMQSDKGSIPDRFSAQQFSDYHSELNMSSLELGDSALYFCASSPGGAEAFFGQGTRLTVV.

The V gene is TRBV5-4, the J gene TRBJ2-1; a weak D match, TRBD2 (5 bases). Per the germline V gene, CDR1 is SGHNT and CDR2 is YYREEE (reference sequence). CDR3 length equals 16 residues. Trimming removed 4 bases at V and 6 bases at J, with 20 bases between. The chain's CDR3 is CASSRSGLIKGNEQFF. The CDR3 nucleotides read TGTGCCAGCAGCCGAAGCGGACTGATCAAGGGCAATGAGCAGTTCTTC.

The chain combines TRBV2 with TRBJ2-7; possible D gene TRBD1, 5 bases. The CDR3 covers 11 residues. V gave up 9 bases and J gave up 4 bases, with 10 bases separating them. CDR1 and CDR2 from the germline V gene are SNHLY and FYNNEI. The CDR3 protein is CASRTFYEQYF. The DNA for the CDR3 is TGTGCCAGTAGGACATTTTACGAGCAGTACTTC.

The rearrangement links TRBV5-1 to TRBJ1-1, with D possibly TRBD1 on 5 matching bases. CDR3 size: 14 residues. Trimming removed 4 bases at V and 0 bases at J, with 10 bases between. Looked up from germline, CDR1 is SGHRS and CDR2 is YFSETQ. CDR3 region: CASSPGTLNTEAFF. In DNA, the CDR3 is TGCGCCAGCAGCCCGGGGACTCTGAACACTGAAGCTTTCTTT. The full variable domain, in which reference TRBV5-1 and TRBJ1-1 provide the parts outside the CDR3, is KAGVTQTPRYLIKTRGQQVTLSCSPISGHRSVSWYQQTPGQGLQFLFEYFSETQRNKGNFPGRFSGRQFSNSRSEMNVSTLELGDSALYLCASSPGTLNTEAFFGQGTRLTVV.

The chain has TRBV25-1 and TRBJ2-1; TRBD2 matches at 10 bases. V lost 4 bases and J lost 1; bases outside the gene matches: 10. The germline V gene has CDR1 MGHDK and CDR2 SYGVNS. The CDR3 length is 18 residues. The CDR3 region is CASSAELSGRGSYNEQFF. DNA for the CDR3: TGTGCCAGCAGTGCGGAGTTAAGCGGGAGGGGGTCCTACAATGAGCAGTTCTTC.

The rearrangement joins TRBV5-1 to TRBJ2-7; TRBD2 is a possible D gene (6 bases). Per the germline V gene, CDR1 is SGHRS and CDR2 is YFSETQ. This CDR3 has 14 amino acids. V lost 0 bases to trimming and J lost 2 bases, with 9 bases between them. CDR3 protein: CASSLERAPYEQYF. CDR3 bases: TGCGCCAGCAGCTTGGAGCGGGCCCCCTACGAGCAGTACTTC.

This chain joins TRBV4-1 and TRBJ2-4; maybe TRBD2 (6 bases). The CDR3 has 14 residues. Germline assignment: CDR1 MGHRA and CDR2 YSYEKL. Trimming took 0 bases from V and 7 from J, leaving 10 bases between them. CDR3 sequence: CASSQDLGRNIQYF. The CDR3 nucleotides read TGCGCCAGCAGCCAAGATTTGGGGAGGAACATTCAGTACTTC.

The chain is built from TRBV2 and TRBJ2-1, with D uncertain. The V end lost 1 base, the J end lost 4 bases, and 2 bases lay between the germline ends. Looked up from germline, CDR1 is SNHLY and CDR2 is FYNNEI. The CDR3 loop spans 12 amino acids. The DNA of the CDR3 is TGTGCCAGCAGTGAAGAGTACAATGAGCAGTTCTTC. It yields the protein CASSEEYNEQFF.

The CDR3 nucleotides read TGCGCCAGCAGCTTGGTCTTTTCCTCCTACGAGCAGTACTTC. This codes for CASSLVFSSYEQYF. V is TRBV5-1 and J is TRBJ2-7, with D unclear. Trimming took off 0 bases at V and 0 bases at J, with 7 bases between the two ends. This CDR3 is built from 14 residues. CDR1 and CDR2 from the germline V gene are SGHRS and YFSETQ.